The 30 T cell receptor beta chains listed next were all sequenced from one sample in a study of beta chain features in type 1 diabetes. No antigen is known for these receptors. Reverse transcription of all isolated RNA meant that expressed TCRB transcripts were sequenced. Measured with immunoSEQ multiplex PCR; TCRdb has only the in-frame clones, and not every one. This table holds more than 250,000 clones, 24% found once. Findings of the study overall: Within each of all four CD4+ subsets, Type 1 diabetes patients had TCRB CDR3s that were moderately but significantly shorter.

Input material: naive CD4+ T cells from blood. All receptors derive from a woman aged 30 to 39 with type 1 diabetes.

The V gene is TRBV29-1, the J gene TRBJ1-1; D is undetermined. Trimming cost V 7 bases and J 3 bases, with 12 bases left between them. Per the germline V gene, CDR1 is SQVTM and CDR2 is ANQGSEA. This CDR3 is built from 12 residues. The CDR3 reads CSARKQDTEAFF. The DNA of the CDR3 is TGCAGCGCACGAAAGCAGGACACTGAAGCTTTCTTT.

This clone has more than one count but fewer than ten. CDR3 nucleotide sequence: TGCGCCAGCAGCCGATCTCTAGGGACTAGCGGATACGAGCAGTACTTC. This gives the protein CASSRSLGTSGYEQYF. The chain combines TRBV4-1 with TRBJ2-7; 11 bases map to TRBD2. Trimming at V came to 4 bases and at J to 4 bases, leaving 9 bases not matched to a gene. The CDR3 spans 16 residues. CDR1 is MGHRA and CDR2 is YSYEKL in the germline V gene.

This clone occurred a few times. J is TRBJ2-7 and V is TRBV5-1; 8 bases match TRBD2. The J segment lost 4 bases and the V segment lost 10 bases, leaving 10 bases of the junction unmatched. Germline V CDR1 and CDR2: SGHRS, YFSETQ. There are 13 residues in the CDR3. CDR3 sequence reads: CASHERESYEQYF. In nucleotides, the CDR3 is TGCGCCTCCCACGAGCGGGAGTCTTACGAGCAGTACTTC.

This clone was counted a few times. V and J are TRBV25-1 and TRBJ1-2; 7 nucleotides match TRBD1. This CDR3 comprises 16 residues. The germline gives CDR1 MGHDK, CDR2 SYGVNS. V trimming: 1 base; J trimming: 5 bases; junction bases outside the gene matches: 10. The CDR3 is CASSESKFRGSYGYTF. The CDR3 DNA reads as TGTGCCAGCAGTGAATCTAAGTTCAGGGGGTCTTATGGCTACACCTTC.

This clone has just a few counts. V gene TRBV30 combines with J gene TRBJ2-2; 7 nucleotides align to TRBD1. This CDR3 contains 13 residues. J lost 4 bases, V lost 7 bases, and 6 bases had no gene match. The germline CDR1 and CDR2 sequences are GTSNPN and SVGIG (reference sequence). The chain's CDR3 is CASSGQLTGELFF. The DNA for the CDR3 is TGTGCCTCCTCGGGACAGCTCACCGGGGAGCTGTTTTTT.

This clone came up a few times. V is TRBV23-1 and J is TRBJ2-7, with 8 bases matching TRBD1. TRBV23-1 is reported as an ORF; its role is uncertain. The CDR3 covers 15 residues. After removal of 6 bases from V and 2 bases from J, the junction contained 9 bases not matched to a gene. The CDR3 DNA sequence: TGCGCCAGCAGCCAGACCCGGGACAGGCCCTACGAGCAGTACTTC. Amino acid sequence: CASSQTRDRPYEQYF.

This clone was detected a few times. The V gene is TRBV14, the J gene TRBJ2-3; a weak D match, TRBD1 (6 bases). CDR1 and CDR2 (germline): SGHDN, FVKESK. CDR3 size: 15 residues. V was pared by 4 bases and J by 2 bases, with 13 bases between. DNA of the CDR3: TGTGCCAGCAGCCTGCCGGGACATAACACAGATACGCAGTATTTT. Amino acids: CASSLPGHNTDTQYF.

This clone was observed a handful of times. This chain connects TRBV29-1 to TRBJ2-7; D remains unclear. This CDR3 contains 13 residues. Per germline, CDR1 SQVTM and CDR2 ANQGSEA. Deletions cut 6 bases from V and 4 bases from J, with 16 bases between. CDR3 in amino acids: CSVVRAVGYEQYF. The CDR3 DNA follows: TGCAGCGTCGTCAGAGCCGTCGGGTACGAGCAGTACTTC.

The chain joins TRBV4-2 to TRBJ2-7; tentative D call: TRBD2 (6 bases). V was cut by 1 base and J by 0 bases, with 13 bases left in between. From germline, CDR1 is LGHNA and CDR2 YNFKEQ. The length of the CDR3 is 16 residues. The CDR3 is CASSQAGVSSSYEQYF. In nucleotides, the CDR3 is TGTGCCAGCAGCCAAGCGGGGGTCTCAAGCTCCTACGAGCAGTACTTC.

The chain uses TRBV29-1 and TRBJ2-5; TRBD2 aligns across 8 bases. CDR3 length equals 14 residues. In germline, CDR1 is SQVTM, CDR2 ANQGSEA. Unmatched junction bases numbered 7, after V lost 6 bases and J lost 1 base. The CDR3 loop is CSVAGTSSQETQYF. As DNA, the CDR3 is TGCAGCGTCGCCGGGACTAGTTCCCAAGAGACCCAGTACTTC.

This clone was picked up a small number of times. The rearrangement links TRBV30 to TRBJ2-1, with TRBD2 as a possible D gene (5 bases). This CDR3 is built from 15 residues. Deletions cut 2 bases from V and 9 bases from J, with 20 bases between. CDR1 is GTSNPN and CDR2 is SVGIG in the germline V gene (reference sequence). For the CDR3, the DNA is TGTGCCTGGAGTCGCCGCGATTCTGGCGGGTTTGAGCAGTTCTTC. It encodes CAWSRRDSGGFEQFF.

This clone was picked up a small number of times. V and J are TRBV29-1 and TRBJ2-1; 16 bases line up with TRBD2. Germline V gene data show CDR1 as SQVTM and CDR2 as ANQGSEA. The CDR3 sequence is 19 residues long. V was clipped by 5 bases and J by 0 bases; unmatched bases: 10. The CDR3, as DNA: TGCAGCGTTCCGGGGACTAGCGGGAGGGCCTCGGGCTCCTACAATGAGCAGTTCTTC. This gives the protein CSVPGTSGRASGSYNEQFF.

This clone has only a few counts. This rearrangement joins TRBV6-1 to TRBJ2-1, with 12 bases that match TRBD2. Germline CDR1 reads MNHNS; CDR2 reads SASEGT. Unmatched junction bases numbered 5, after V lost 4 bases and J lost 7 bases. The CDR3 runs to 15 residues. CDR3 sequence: CASSGTSGRRNEQFF. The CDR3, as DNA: TGTGCCAGCAGTGGAACTAGCGGGAGGAGGAATGAGCAGTTCTTC.

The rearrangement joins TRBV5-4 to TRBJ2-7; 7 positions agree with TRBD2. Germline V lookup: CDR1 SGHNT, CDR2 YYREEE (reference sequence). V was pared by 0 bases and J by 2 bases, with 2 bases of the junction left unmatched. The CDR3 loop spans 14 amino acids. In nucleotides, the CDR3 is TGTGCCAGCAGCTTGGGCGCGGGGGCCTACGAGCAGTACTTC. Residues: CASSLGAGAYEQYF.

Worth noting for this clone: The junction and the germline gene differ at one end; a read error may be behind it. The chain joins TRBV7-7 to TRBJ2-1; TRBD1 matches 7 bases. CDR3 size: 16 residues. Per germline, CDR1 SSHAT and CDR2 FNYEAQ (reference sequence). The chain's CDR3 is CASSPLSGTAYNEQFF. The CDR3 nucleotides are TGTGCTAGCAGCCCACTATCCGGGACAGCCTACAATGAGCAGTTCTTC.

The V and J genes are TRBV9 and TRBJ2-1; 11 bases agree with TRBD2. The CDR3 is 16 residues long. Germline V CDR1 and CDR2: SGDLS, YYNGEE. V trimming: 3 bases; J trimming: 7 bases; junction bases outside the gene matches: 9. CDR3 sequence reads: CASSEKGTSGLNEQFF. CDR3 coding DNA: TGTGCCAGCAGCGAAAAAGGGACTAGCGGATTAAATGAGCAGTTCTTC.

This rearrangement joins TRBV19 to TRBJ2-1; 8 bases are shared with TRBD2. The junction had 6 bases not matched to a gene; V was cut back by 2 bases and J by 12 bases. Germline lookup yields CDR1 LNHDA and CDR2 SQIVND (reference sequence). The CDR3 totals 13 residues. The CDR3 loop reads CASSITSGRGQFF. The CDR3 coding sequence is TGTGCCAGTAGTATAACTAGCGGCCGAGGGCAGTTCTTC.

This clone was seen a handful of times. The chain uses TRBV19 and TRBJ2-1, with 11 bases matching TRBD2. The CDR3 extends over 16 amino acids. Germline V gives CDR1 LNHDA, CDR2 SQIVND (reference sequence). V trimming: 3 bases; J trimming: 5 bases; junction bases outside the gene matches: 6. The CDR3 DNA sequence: TGTGCCAGTAGTATCCCTGGACTAGCGGGCAACAATGAGCAGTTCTTC. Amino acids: CASSIPGLAGNNEQFF.

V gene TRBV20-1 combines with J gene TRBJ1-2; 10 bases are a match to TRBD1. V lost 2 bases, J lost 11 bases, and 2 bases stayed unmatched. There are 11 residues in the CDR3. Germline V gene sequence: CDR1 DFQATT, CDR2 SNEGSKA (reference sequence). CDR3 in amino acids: CSARLGQGYTF. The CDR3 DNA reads TGCAGTGCTAGATTGGGACAGGGGTACACCTTC.

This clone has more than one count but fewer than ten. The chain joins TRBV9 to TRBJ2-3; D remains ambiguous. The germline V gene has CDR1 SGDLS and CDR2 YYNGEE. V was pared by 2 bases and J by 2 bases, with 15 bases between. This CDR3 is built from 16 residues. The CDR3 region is CASSVTPRLFTDTQYF. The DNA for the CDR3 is TGTGCCAGCAGCGTGACCCCCCGACTGTTCACAGATACGCAGTATTTT.

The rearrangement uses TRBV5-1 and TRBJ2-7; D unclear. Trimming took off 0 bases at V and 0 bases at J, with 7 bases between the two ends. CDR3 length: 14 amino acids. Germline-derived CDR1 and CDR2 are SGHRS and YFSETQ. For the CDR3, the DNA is TGCGCCAGCAGCTTGGTCGAGATCTCCTACGAGCAGTACTTC. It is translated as CASSLVEISYEQYF.

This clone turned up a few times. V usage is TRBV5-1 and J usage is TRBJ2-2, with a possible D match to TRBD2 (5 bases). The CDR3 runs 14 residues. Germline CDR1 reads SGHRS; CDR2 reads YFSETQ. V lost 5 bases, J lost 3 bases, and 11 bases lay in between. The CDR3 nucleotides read TGCGCCAGCAGTCTGCGGGTGGACACCGGGGAGCTGTTTTTT. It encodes CASSLRVDTGELFF.

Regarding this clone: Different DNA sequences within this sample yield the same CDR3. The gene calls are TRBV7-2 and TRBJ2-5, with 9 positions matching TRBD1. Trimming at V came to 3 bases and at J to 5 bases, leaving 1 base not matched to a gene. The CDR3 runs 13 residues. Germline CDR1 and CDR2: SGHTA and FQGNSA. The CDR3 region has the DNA TGTGCCAGCAGCTTGGGACAGGGTGAGACCCAGTACTTC. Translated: CASSLGQGETQYF.

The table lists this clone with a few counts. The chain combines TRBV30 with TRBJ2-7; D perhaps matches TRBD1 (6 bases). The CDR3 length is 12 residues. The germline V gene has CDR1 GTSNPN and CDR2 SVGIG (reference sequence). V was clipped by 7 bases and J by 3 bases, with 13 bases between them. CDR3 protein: CASRTASYEQYF. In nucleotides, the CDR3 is TGTGCCTCCCGGACAGCGAGCTACGAGCAGTACTTC.

The CDR3 DNA follows: TGTGCCAGCAGGGCAGGACAGGGGGGCAATGGCTACACCTTC. Translated, it gives CASRAGQGGNGYTF. This rearrangement joins TRBV2 to TRBJ1-2; 10 bases align to TRBD1. The CDR3 is 14 residues long. The germline V gene has CDR1 SNHLY and CDR2 FYNNEI. J was trimmed by 6 bases and V by 6 bases; bases with no gene match: 7. The full variable domain, rest sourced from reference TRBV2 and TRBJ1-2, is EPEVTQTPSHQVTQMGQEVILRCVPISNHLYFYWYRQILGQKVEFLVSFYNNEISEKSEIFDDQFSVERPDGSNFTLKIRSTKLEDSAMYFCASRAGQGGNGYTFGSGTRLTVV.

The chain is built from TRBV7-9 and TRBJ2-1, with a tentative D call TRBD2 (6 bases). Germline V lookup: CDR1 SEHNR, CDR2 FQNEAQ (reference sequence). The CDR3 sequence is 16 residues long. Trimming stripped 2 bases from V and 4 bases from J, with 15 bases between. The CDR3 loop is CASSLSRGLRYNEQFF. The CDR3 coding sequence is TGTGCCAGCAGCTTATCGCGGGGCCTACGGTACAATGAGCAGTTCTTC. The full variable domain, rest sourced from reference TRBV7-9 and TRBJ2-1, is DTGVSQNPRHKITKRGQNVTFRCDPISEHNRLYWYRQTLGQGPEFLTYFQNEAQLEKSRLLSDRFSAERPKGSFSTLEIQRTEQGDSAMYLCASSLSRGLRYNEQFFGPGTRLTVL.

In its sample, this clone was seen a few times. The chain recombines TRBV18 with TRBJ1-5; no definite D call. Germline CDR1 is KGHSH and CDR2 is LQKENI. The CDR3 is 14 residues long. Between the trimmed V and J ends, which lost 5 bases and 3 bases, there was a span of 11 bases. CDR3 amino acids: CASSDSLLNQPQHF. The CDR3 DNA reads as TGTGCCAGCTCAGATAGTCTCCTCAATCAGCCCCAGCATTTT.

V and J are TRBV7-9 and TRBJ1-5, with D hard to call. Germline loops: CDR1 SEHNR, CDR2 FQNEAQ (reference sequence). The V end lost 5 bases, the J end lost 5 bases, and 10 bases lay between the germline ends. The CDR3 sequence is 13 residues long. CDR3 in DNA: TGTGCCAGCAGCCCCTTAGCGGATCAGCCCCAGCATTTT. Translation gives CASSPLADQPQHF.

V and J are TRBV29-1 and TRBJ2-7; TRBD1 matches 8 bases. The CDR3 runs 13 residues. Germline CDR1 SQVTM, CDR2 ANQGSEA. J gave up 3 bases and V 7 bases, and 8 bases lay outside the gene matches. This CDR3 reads CSASPTGVYEQYF. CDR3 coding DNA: TGCAGCGCTTCCCCGACAGGGGTCTACGAGCAGTACTTC.

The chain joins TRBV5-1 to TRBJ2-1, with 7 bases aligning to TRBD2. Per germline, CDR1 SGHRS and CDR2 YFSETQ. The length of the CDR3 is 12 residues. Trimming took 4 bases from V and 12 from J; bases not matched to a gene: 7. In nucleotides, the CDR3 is TGCGCCAGCAGCCCCGGGACTACTTCGCAGTTCTTC. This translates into CASSPGTTSQFF.